The next 31 T cell receptor beta chains were all read from a single sample in a study of CD8+ T cells in alopecia areata. Reverse transcription of extracted RNA yielded cDNA, which provided the sequencing template. Clones were read by immunoSEQ multiplex PCR, and TCRdb kept only the in-frame ones, dropping some. Of 210,000 or so clones listed, just over 65% are singletons. This sample's treatment: oral pan-JAK inhibitor, 5-10 mg twice daily. Sample: CD4+ T cells sorted from blood, taken at approximately week 44, from a patient treated with tofacitinib. These receptors all come from a human donor with alopecia areata.

DNA of the CDR3: TGTGCCAGCAGTGTTGCAGGTGATGGCTACACCTTC. Its translation: CASSVAGDGYTF. The chain carries TRBV25-1 and TRBJ1-2; D is unresolved. Per the germline V gene, CDR1 is MGHDK and CDR2 is SYGVNS. V was pared by 4 bases and J by 6 bases, with 9 bases between. The CDR3 runs 12 residues.

The CDR3 DNA reads as TGTGCCAGCTCACTCAAGGGTCGTGAAGCTTTCTTT. Its translation is CASSLKGREAFF. This chain uses TRBV18 with TRBJ1-1; D is ambiguous. The CDR3 length is 12 residues. Germline assignment: CDR1 KGHSH and CDR2 LQKENI. V dropped 4 bases and J dropped 7 bases, with 10 bases sitting between them. Combining the CDR3 with reference TRBV18 and TRBJ1-1 gives the whole variable domain NAGVMQNPRHLVRRRGQEARLRCSPMKGHSHVYWYRQLPEEGLKFMVYLQKENIIDESGMPKERFSAEFPKEGPSILRIQQVVRGDSAAYFCASSLKGREAFFGQGTRLTVV.

V usage is TRBV28 and J usage is TRBJ1-1; D is perhaps TRBD1 (6 bases). Trimming took 7 bases from V and 7 from J, leaving 13 bases between them. CDR3 length: 12 residues. Germline CDR1 MDHEN, CDR2 SYDVKM. Here the CDR3 DNA reads TGTGCCAGCAATCAGGGGAAGTATGAAGCTTTCTTT. This gives the protein CASNQGKYEAFF.

This clone turned up a few times. The chain joins TRBV15 to TRBJ2-7; perhaps TRBD1 as D (8 bases). Trimming left V 5 bases short and J 3 bases short, with 17 bases between. There are 15 residues in the CDR3. Germline V lookup: CDR1 LNHNV, CDR2 YYDKDF (reference sequence). CDR3 nucleotide sequence: TGTGCCACCAGCCCCTACAGGGGGGAGGGCTACGAGCAGTACTTC. It yields the protein CATSPYRGEGYEQYF.

The chain couples TRBV13 to TRBJ2-1, with a possible D match to TRBD1 (7 bases). Per germline, CDR1 PRHDT and CDR2 FYEKMQ (reference sequence). V gave up 7 bases and J gave up 3 bases, with 13 bases separating them. This CDR3 is built from 14 residues. CDR3 bases: TGTGCCAGCACGCAGGGGGGTGGCTACAATGAGCAGTTCTTC. Translating it yields CASTQGGGYNEQFF.

J is TRBJ1-1 and V is TRBV2; 7 positions agree with TRBD1. CDR1 is SNHLY and CDR2 is FYNNEI in the germline V gene. This CDR3 spans 14 amino acids. The junction had 7 bases not matched to a gene; V was cut back by 4 bases and J by 5 bases. CDR3 sequence: CASSGQGGRTEAFF. CDR3 coding DNA: TGTGCCAGCAGTGGACAGGGCGGGCGAACTGAAGCTTTCTTT.

In DNA, the CDR3 is TGTGCCTGGAGTAAGTCAGAGCAGTTCTTC. Translating gives CAWSKSEQFF. V usage is TRBV30 and J usage is TRBJ2-1, with D unclear. V was trimmed by 2 bases and J by 10 bases, leaving 6 bases between them. The germline V gene has CDR1 GTSNPN and CDR2 SVGIG (reference sequence). The CDR3 runs 10 residues.

At least ten counts were recorded for this clone. The same CDR3 is also encoded by other DNA sequences in this sample. The rearrangement uses TRBV2 and TRBJ1-2, with D unclear. The V end lost 3 bases, the J end lost 4 bases, and 9 bases lay between the germline ends. CDR1 is SNHLY, CDR2 FYNNEI, per germline. The CDR3 contains 13 residues. The CDR3 loop is CASSEEGGYGYTF. CDR3 DNA sequence: TGTGCCAGCAGTGAGGAGGGTGGCTATGGCTACACCTTC. Combining the CDR3 with reference TRBV2 and TRBJ1-2 gives the whole variable domain EPEVTQTPSHQVTQMGQEVILRCVPISNHLYFYWYRQILGQKVEFLVSFYNNEISEKSEIFDDQFSVERPDGSNFTLKIRSTKLEDSAMYFCASSEEGGYGYTFGSGTRLTVV.

This sequence joins TRBV29-1 and TRBJ1-1; TRBD1 matches at 7 bases. CDR1 and CDR2 from the germline V gene are SQVTM and ANQGSEA. The CDR3 is 13 amino acids. CDR3 nucleotides: TGCACCGCTCAGGGACAGATGAACACTGAAGCTTTCTTT. It codes for CTAQGQMNTEAFF.

V is TRBV27 and J is TRBJ2-7; D is unclear. Trimming took off 6 bases at V and 2 bases at J, with 14 bases between the two ends. Germline CDR1 MNHEY, CDR2 SMNVEV (reference sequence). CDR3 length: 14 residues. The CDR3 coding sequence is TGTGCCAGCAGCCCCCACGGGCAGGCCTACGAGCAGTACTTC. Its protein product is CASSPHGQAYEQYF.

The V and J genes are TRBV20-1 and TRBJ1-1, with TRBD1 as a possible D gene (5 bases). This CDR3 has 11 amino acids. Germline V lookup: CDR1 DFQATT, CDR2 SNEGSKA (reference sequence). Trimming cost V 5 bases and J 8 bases, with 12 bases left between them. DNA for the CDR3: TGCAGTGCTGTCTACAGGAAGGAAGCTTTCTTT. Its translation: CSAVYRKEAFF.

This clone was seen only a few times. The chain employs TRBV19 and TRBJ2-7, with 8 bases that match TRBD1. Germline trimming cut 9 bases from V and 6 bases from J; bases unmatched to any gene: 7. CDR1 is LNHDA, CDR2 SQIVND, per germline (reference sequence). This CDR3 has 12 residues. CDR3 bases: TGTGCCAGCGGGACAGGCACGGGCGAGCAGTACTTC. It specifies CASGTGTGEQYF.

V and J are TRBV27 and TRBJ2-3; D call uncertain. This CDR3 has 12 amino acids. CDR1 MNHEY and CDR2 SMNVEV come from the germline V gene (reference sequence). V lost 6 bases to trimming and J lost 7 bases, with 11 bases between them. The CDR3 reads CASSLLGNTQYF. The DNA for the CDR3 is TGTGCCAGCAGCCTGCTGGGAAATACGCAGTATTTT.

A few counts support this clone. The rearrangement joins TRBV28 to TRBJ1-6, with 7 bases identical to TRBD1. The CDR3 is 14 amino acids. The ends lost 5 bases at V and 6 bases at J; junction bases unmatched: 4. The germline V gene encodes CDR1 MDHEN and CDR2 SYDVKM. CDR3 amino acids: CASSKTGVNSPLHF. The CDR3 DNA follows: TGTGCCAGCAGTAAAACAGGGGTTAATTCACCCCTCCACTTT. Full variable domain (rest looked up from reference TRBV28 and TRBJ1-6): DVKVTQSSRYLVKRTGEKVFLECVQDMDHENMFWYRQDPGLGLRLIYFSYDVKMKEKGDIPEGYSVSREKKERFSLILESASTNQTSMYLCASSKTGVNSPLHFGNGTRLTVT.

This rearrangement joins TRBV4-3 to TRBJ1-2, with D uncertain. CDR3 length: 16 amino acids. CDR1 and CDR2 (germline): LGHNA, YSLEER. V lost 0 bases and J 0 bases, leaving 11 bases between the germline ends. CDR3 in DNA: TGCGCCAGCAGCCAAGAGACCCGGCCGACTAACTATGGCTACACCTTC. Translation: CASSQETRPTNYGYTF.

The chain employs TRBV29-1 and TRBJ1-2; 8 nucleotides align to TRBD1. Per the germline V gene, CDR1 is SQVTM and CDR2 is ANQGSEA. V shed 7 bases and J 2 bases; nucleotides not matched to a gene: 6. The length of the CDR3 is 13 residues. The CDR3 DNA reads as TGCAGCGCTGGACAGGGCGAGAACTATGGCTACACCTTC. Residues: CSAGQGENYGYTF.

This clone was seen a few times. This chain connects TRBV5-5 to TRBJ2-4, with D possibly matching TRBD1 (6 bases). The germline V gene has CDR1 SGHKS and CDR2 YYEKEE (reference sequence). This CDR3 has 15 amino acids. Trimming took 3 bases from V and 8 from J, leaving 18 bases between them. The CDR3 region is CASSSWTDKGDIQYF. CDR3 DNA: TGTGCCAGCAGCTCGTGGACAGACAAAGGGGACATTCAGTACTTC.

The chain employs TRBV4-3 and TRBJ2-7; D may correspond to TRBD1 or TRBD2 (5 bases each). The CDR3 sequence is 15 residues long. CDR1 and CDR2 from the germline V gene are LGHNA and YSLEER. V lost 1 base and J 4 bases, leaving 14 bases between the germline ends. The CDR3 loop is CASSQGGRTAYEQYF. For the CDR3, the DNA is TGCGCCAGCAGCCAAGGGGGACGTACGGCTTACGAGCAGTACTTC.

The J gene is TRBJ1-6, the V gene TRBV4-3; D call uncertain. Per germline, CDR1 LGHNA and CDR2 YSLEER. The CDR3 covers 18 residues. The V end lost 0 bases, the J end lost 0 bases, and 12 bases lay between the germline ends. CDR3 nucleotide sequence: TGCGCCAGCAGCCAAGAAGTAGCAGGTAGCTCCTATAATTCACCCCTCCACTTT. Its protein product is CASSQEVAGSSYNSPLHF.

This chain joins TRBV27 and TRBJ1-6; D uncertain. V was cut by 5 bases and J by 0 bases, with 14 bases left in between. This CDR3 has 17 residues. CDR1 and CDR2 (germline): MNHEY, SMNVEV (reference sequence). This CDR3 reads CASSPATRSSYNSPLHF. The CDR3 nucleotides are TGTGCCAGCAGTCCCGCGACTAGGAGCTCCTATAATTCACCCCTCCACTTT.

The genes are TRBV11-2 and TRBJ2-1; tentative D call: TRBD2 (5 bases). The CDR3 loop spans 13 amino acids. Germline CDR1 and CDR2: SGHAT and FQNNGV. The CDR3 DNA sequence: TGTGCAAGTACTAGAGGTCTTGACAATGAGCAGTTCTTC. Translated: CASTRGLDNEQFF.

The V and J genes are TRBV5-4 and TRBJ1-1; a weak D match, TRBD1 (6 bases). Germline V gene data show CDR1 as SGHNT and CDR2 as YYREEE (reference sequence). CDR3 length equals 16 residues. V lost 0 bases to trimming and J lost 0 bases, with 12 bases between them. The DNA for the CDR3 is TGTGCCAGCAGCTTGGGTTTGGGACACCTGAACACTGAAGCTTTCTTT. Translation: CASSLGLGHLNTEAFF. The whole variable domain, remainder taken from reference TRBV5-4 and TRBJ1-1, is ETGVTQSPTHLIKTRGQQVTLRCSSQSGHNTVSWYQQALGQGPQFIFQYYREEENGRGNFPPRFSGLQFPNYSSELNVNALELDDSALYLCASSLGLGHLNTEAFFGQGTRLTVV.

The V call is TRBV27, the J call TRBJ1-1; 7 bases are shared with TRBD1. The CDR3 is made up of 14 amino acids. Germline V gene lookup returns CDR1 MNHEY and CDR2 SMNVEV (reference sequence). V lost 7 bases to trimming and J lost 3 bases; unmatched junction nucleotides: 8. The CDR3 region has the DNA TGTGCCAGCAATTCATACAGGGGTGACACTGAAGCTTTCTTT. Its translation is CASNSYRGDTEAFF.

The rearrangement links TRBV19 to TRBJ1-2, with unresolved D. This CDR3 comprises 15 residues. CDR1 is LNHDA, CDR2 SQIVND, per germline (reference sequence). The V end lost 0 bases, the J end lost 0 bases, and 8 bases lay between the germline ends. The CDR3 here is CASSIESVSNYGYTF. The CDR3 DNA is TGTGCCAGTAGTATAGAGTCGGTTTCTAACTATGGCTACACCTTC.

The chain links TRBV4-3 to TRBJ2-3; the match to TRBD2 covers 12 bases. Germline V CDR1 and CDR2: LGHNA, YSLEER. The V and J ends lost 4 bases and 0 bases, in that order; junction bases with no gene match: 8. CDR3 length: 18 residues. The CDR3 coding sequence is TGCGCCAGCAGCCCGGACTTACTAGCGGGGGGAAGCACAGATACGCAGTATTTT. Its protein product is CASSPDLLAGGSTDTQYF.

The V and J genes are TRBV5-4 and TRBJ2-7, with a weak D call TRBD1 (7 bases). The germline gives CDR1 SGHNT, CDR2 YYREEE (reference sequence). CDR3 length equals 16 residues. Trimming took 0 bases from V and 2 from J, leaving 15 bases between them. CDR3 nucleotides: TGTGCCAGCAGCTTGGACGGGAGAGACAGGGCCTACGAGCAGTACTTC. Its protein is CASSLDGRDRAYEQYF.

The chain combines TRBV7-2 with TRBJ2-1; D tentatively fits TRBD1 or TRBD2 (7 bases each). The CDR3 has 14 residues. The V gene's germline CDR1 is SGHTA and CDR2 FQGNSA. Trimming removed 5 bases from V and 3 bases from J, with 11 bases in between. For the CDR3, the DNA is TGTGCCAGCAGCACCAGGGGGGGCTACAATGAGCAGTTCTTC. Its translation: CASSTRGGYNEQFF.

This clone was counted a single time. The chain couples TRBV10-3 to TRBJ1-5, with D unclear. The CDR3 has 14 residues. Per the germline V gene, CDR1 is ENHRY and CDR2 is SYGVKD. V was clipped by 5 bases and J by 0 bases, with 8 bases between them. CDR3 loop: CAISIDGSNQPQHF. The CDR3 DNA sequence: TGTGCCATCAGTATTGACGGTAGCAATCAGCCCCAGCATTTT.

The rearrangement uses TRBV30 and TRBJ2-1; weak D call: TRBD2 (6 bases). V was cut by 0 bases and J by 7 bases, with 13 bases left in between. This CDR3 has 14 amino acids. Germline-derived CDR1 and CDR2 are GTSNPN and SVGIG (reference sequence). The CDR3 is CAWSVGRRGNEQFF. The CDR3 DNA is TGTGCCTGGAGTGTCGGGCGGAGGGGAAATGAGCAGTTCTTC.

This chain links TRBV4-3 with TRBJ2-2; 9 nucleotides align to TRBD1. The V gene's germline CDR1 is LGHNA and CDR2 YSLEER. This CDR3 contains 17 residues. V lost 2 bases to trimming and J lost 3 bases; unmatched junction nucleotides: 7. CDR3 sequence reads: CASSQWPGQGYTGELFF. The CDR3 DNA is TGCGCCAGCAGCCAATGGCCGGGACAGGGTTACACCGGGGAGCTGTTTTTT.

The chain joins TRBV7-3 to TRBJ2-2, with 10 bases fitting TRBD2. V lost 4 bases to trimming and J lost 4 bases; unmatched junction nucleotides: 3. This CDR3 comprises 15 residues. Per germline, CDR1 SGHTA and CDR2 FQGTGA. This CDR3 is CASSSAGGSTGELFF. CDR3 DNA sequence: TGTGCCAGCAGCTCAGCGGGGGGGAGCACCGGGGAGCTGTTTTTT.